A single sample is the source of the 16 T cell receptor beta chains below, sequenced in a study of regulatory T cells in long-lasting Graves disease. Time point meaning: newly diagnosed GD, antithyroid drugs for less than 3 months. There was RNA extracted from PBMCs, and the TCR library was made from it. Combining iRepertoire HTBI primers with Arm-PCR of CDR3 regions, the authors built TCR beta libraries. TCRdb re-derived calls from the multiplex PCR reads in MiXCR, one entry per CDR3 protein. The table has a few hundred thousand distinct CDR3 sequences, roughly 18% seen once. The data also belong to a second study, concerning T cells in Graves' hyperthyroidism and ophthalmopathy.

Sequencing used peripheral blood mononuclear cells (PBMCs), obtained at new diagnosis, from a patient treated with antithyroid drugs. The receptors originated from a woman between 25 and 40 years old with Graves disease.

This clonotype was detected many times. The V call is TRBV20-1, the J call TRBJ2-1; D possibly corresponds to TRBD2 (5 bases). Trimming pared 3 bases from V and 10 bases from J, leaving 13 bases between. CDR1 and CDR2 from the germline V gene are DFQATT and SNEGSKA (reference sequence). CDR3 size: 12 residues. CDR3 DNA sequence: TGCAGTGCTAGTCGAGGGCCCCAGGAGCAGTTCTTC. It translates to CSASRGPQEQFF.

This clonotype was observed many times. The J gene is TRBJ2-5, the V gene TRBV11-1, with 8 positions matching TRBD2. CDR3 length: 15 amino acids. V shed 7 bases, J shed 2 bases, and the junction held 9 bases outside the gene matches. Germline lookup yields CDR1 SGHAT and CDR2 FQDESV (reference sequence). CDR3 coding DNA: TGTGCCAGCACACCCCGTGCGGGGGGTCAAGAGACCCAGTACTTC. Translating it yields CASTPRAGGQETQYF.

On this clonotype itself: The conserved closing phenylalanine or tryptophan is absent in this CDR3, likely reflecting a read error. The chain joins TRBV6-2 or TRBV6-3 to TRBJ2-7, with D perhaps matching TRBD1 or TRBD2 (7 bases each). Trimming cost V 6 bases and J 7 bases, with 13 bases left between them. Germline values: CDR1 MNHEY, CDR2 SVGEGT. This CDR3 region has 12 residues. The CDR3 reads CASRAGGDEQYL. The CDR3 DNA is TGTGCCAGCAGGGCAGGGGGGGATGAGCAGTACCTC.

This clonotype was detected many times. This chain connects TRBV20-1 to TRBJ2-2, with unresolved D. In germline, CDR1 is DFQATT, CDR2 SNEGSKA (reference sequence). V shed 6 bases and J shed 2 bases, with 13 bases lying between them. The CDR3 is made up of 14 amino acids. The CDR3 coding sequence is TGCAGTGCCAGTGACCGCCACAACACCGGGGAGCTGTTTTTT. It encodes CSASDRHNTGELFF.

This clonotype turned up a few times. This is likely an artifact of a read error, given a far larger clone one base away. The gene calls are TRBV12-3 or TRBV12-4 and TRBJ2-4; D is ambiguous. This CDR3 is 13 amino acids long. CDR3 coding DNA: TGTGCCAGCAGTTTATTTCCCTACAATGAGCAGCTCTTC. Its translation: CASSLFPYNEQLF.

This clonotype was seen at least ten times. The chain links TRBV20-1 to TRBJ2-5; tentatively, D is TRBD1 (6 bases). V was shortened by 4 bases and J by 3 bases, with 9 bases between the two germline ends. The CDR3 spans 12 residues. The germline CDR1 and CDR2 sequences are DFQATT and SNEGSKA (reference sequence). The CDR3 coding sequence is TGCAGTGCTAACGCAGGGGAAGAGACCCAGTACTTC. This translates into CSANAGEETQYF.

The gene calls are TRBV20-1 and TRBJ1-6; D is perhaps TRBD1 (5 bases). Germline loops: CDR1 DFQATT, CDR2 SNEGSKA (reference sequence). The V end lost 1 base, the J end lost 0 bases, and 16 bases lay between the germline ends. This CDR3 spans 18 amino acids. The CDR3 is CSARGGGGGSSYNSPLHF. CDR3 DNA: TGCAGTGCTAGAGGTGGCGGGGGGGGGAGCTCCTATAATTCACCCCTCCACTTT.

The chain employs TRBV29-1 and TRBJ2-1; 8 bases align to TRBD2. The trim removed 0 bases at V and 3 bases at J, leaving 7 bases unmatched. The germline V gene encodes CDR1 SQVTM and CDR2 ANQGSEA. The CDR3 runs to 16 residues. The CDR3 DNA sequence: TGCAGCGTTGAAGATCCGGGGGGGCCAGGCTACAATGAGCAGTTCTTC. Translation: CSVEDPGGPGYNEQFF.

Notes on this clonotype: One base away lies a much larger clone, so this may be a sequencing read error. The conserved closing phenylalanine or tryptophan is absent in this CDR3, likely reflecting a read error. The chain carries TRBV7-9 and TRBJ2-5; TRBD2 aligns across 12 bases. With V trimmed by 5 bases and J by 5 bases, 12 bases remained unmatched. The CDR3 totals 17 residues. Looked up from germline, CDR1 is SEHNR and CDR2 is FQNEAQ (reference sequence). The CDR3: CASSTGTSGRPGETQYL. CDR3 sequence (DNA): TGTGCCAGCAGCACCGGGACTAGCGGGCGCCCTGGGGAGACCCAGTACTTA.

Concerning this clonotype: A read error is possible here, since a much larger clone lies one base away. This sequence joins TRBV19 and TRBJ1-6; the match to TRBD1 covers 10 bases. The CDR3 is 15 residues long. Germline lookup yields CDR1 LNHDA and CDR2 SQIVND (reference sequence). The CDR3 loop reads CASSASDRGYSLLHF. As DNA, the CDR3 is TGTGCCAGTAGCGCCTCGGACAGGGGGTATTCACTCCTCCACTTT.

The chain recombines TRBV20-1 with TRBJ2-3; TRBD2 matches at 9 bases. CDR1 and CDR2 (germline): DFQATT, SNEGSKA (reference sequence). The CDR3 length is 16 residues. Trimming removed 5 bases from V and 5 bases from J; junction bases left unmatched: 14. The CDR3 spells CSAGGASGAYEDTQYF. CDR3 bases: TGCAGTGCTGGGGGGGCTAGCGGGGCATACGAAGATACGCAGTATTTT.

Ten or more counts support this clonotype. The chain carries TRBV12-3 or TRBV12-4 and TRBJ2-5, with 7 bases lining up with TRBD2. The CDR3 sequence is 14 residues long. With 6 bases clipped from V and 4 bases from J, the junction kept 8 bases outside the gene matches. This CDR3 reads CASSSGTTGETQYF. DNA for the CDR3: TGTGCCAGCAGCTCTGGGACTACCGGAGAGACCCAGTACTTC.

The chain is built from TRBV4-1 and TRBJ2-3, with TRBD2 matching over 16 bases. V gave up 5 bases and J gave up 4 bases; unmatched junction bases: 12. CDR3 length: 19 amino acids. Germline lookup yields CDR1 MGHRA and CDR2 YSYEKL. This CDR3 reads CASSNRQGLAGGLADTQYF. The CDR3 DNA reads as TGCGCCAGCAGCAATCGACAGGGACTAGCGGGGGGGCTAGCAGATACGCAGTATTTT.

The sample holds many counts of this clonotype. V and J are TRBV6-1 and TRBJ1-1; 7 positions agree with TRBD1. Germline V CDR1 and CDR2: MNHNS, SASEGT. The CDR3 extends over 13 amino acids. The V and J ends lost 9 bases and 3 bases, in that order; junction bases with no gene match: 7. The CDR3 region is CASIKQGHTEAFF. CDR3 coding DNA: TGTGCCAGTATTAAACAGGGGCACACTGAAGCTTTCTTT.

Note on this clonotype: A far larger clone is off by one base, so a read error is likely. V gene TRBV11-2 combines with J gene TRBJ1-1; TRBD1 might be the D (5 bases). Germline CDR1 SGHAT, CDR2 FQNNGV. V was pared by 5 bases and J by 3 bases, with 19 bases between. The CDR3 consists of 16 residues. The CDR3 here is CASSPGTNHGDTEAFF. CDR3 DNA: TGTGCCAGCAGCCCAGGGACTAACCACGGGGACACTGAAGCTTTCTTT.

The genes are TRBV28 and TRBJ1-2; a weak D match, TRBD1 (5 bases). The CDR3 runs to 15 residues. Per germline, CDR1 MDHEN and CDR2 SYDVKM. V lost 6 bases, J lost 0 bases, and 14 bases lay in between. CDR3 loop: CASSYRDGSNYGYTF. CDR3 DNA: TGTGCCAGCAGCTACCGGGACGGCTCTAACTATGGCTACACCTTC.